Listed below are T cell receptor beta chains from one sample, sequenced in a study of T cells after posttransplantation cyclophosphamide. The table came from immunoSEQ multiplex PCR; TCRdb's copy has only in-frame clones and leaves some out. This table holds thousands of clones, roughly 85% found once. The sample in question was PBMCs, obtained after allogeneic stem cell transplant with posttransplant cyclophosphamide. The receptors here all came from a young adult male patient who received an allogeneic stem cell transplant from a related donor, was CMV-positive, and had acute GVHD only. Some of the T cells may derive from the graft donor. Each CDR3 is given with its conserved first and last residue. The order of the fields is D gene, V gene, clone size, J gene, CDR3 protein, CDR3 DNA. A D gene is named only where the DNA matches it firmly. Size is omitted from some rows. Given values are once, few, many or a class for expanded clones.

TRBD1	TRBV5-6	-	TRBJ1-2	CASSRGQGAAGYTF	TGTGCCAGCAGCCGAGGACAGGGGGCGGCCGGCTACACCTTC
-	TRBV19	large	TRBJ1-6	CASSPRQGESPLHF	TGTGCCAGTAGTCCTCGTCAGGGTGAATCACCCCTCCACTTT
TRBD1	TRBV6-1	-	TRBJ2-3	CACSRDRGSDTQYF	TGTGCCTGCTCCCGGGACAGGGGTTCAGATACGCAGTATTTT
-	TRBV18	-	TRBJ1-1	CASSPGGGVNTEAFF	TGTGCCAGCTCACCAGGGGGGGGAGTGAACACTGAAGCTTTCTTT
TRBD2	TRBV4-1	-	TRBJ2-2	CASSQAGGPGELFF	TGCGCCAGCAGCCAAGCGGGGGGGCCCGGGGAGCTGTTTTTT
-	TRBV19	-	TRBJ1-6	CASSAGEYNSPLHF	TGTGCCAGTAGCGCAGGCGAGTATAATTCACCCCTCCACTTT
-	TRBV23-1	-	TRBJ1-5	CASSQCAGIDQPQHF	TGCGCCAGCAGTCAATGTGCCGGGATCGATCAGCCCCAGCATTTT
TRBD2	TRBV12-5	-	TRBJ2-1	CASGIGTSGNNEQFF	TGTGCTAGTGGTATTGGGACTAGCGGAAACAATGAGCAGTTCTTC
-	TRBV11-1	-	TRBJ2-4	CASSFRATPDIQYF	TGTGCCAGCAGCTTCAGGGCTACCCCGGACATTCAGTACTTC
TRBD2	TRBV4-1	-	TRBJ2-3	CASSGAGADTQYF	TGCGCCAGCAGCGGAGCGGGGGCAGATACGCAGTATTTT
TRBD1	TRBV7-2	-	TRBJ1-5	CASSGTGDQPQHF	TGTGCCAGCAGCGGGACAGGGGATCAGCCCCAGCATTTT
TRBD1	TRBV6-1	-	TRBJ2-7	CASSDTGASYEQYF	TGTGCCAGCAGTGACACAGGGGCTTCCTACGAGCAGTACTTC
-	TRBV4-3	few	TRBJ2-1	CASSQDSGNEQFF	TGCGCCAGCAGCCAAGATTCCGGGAATGAGCAGTTCTTC
-	TRBV7-3	-	TRBJ1-1	CASSLEAGRTEAFF	TGTGCCAGCAGCTTAGAAGCTGGTCGGACTGAAGCTTTCTTT
TRBD2	TRBV4-3	few	TRBJ2-7	CASSQLDGTTEQYF	TGCGCCAGCAGCCAGTTGGACGGGACTACCGAGCAGTACTTC
-	TRBV5-1	-	TRBJ2-7	CASSLEAGAHYEQYF	TGCGCCAGCAGCTTGGAGGCAGGGGCGCACTACGAGCAGTACTTC
-	TRBV6-5	-	TRBJ2-5	CASSYLGGETQYF	TGTGCCAGCAGTTACTTGGGGGGAGAGACCCAGTACTTC
TRBD1	TRBV7-8	-	TRBJ1-2	CASSLASTGGLYGYTF	TGTGCCAGCAGCTTAGCATCGACAGGGGGTCTATATGGCTACACCTTC
-	TRBV5-1	-	TRBJ2-1	CASSLGWASYNEQFF	TGCGCCAGCAGCTTGGGGTGGGCCTCCTACAATGAGCAGTTCTTC
-	TRBV7-9	once	TRBJ1-1	CASRIPRGGNTEAFF	TGTGCCAGTAGGATACCCCGAGGCGGTAACACTGAAGCTTTCTTT
-	TRBV30	-	TRBJ2-1	CAWSVQGTNEQFF	TGTGCCTGGAGTGTACAGGGCACAAATGAGCAGTTCTTC
-	TRBV5-1	few	TRBJ1-3	CASSLGAGAGNTIYF	TGCGCCAGCAGCTTGGGGGCAGGGGCTGGAAACACCATATATTTT
TRBD1	TRBV18	-	TRBJ2-7	CASSPAGTGGLGREQYF	TGTGCCAGCTCACCGGCCGGGACAGGGGGTCTGGGGAGAGAGCAGTACTTC
-	TRBV6-6	-	TRBJ2-5	CASSYFGLLETQYF	TGTGCCAGCAGTTACTTCGGACTGCTAGAGACCCAGTACTTC